The rows below give T cell receptor beta chains drawn from one sample of a study of identical twins. TCRdb itself ran the 5' RACE reads through MiXCR, one entry per CDR3 protein. The sample has around 680,000 distinct CDR3 sequences, less than 10% seen once. This same sample was also part of a study on yellow fever vaccine responses in identical twins.

The sample consisted of PBMCs. Receptors were obtained from a woman aged 18-29 years in good health. The CDR3 runs from the conserved cysteine through the conserved F or W. D genes are given only for firm matches. The size entry is marked missing in some rows and otherwise reads once, few, many or a size class.

>TRBJ2-3|TRBV29-1|-|-
TGCAGCGTTGATTTTGTAGATACGCAGTATTTT
CSVDFVDTQYF
>TRBJ2-7|TRBV6-5|-|many
TGTGCCAGCAGTTACTCGATGGCGACCTACGAGCAGTACTTC
CASSYSMATYEQYF
>TRBJ1-1|TRBV4-1|-|-
TGCGCCAGCAGCCAAGGACAGTGGGAGAACACTGAAGCTTTCTTT
CASSQGQWENTEAFF
>TRBJ2-2|TRBV7-3|-|many
TGTGCCAGCAGCTCAAGGTTGTCGAACGGGGAGCTGTTTTTT
CASSSRLSNGELFF
>TRBJ2-2|TRBV23-1|-|-
TGCGCCAGCAGTAAACAATTTTCGGACTTGCCCGGGGAGCTGTTTTTT
CASSKQFSDLPGELFF
>TRBJ2-3|TRBV7-9|TRBD1|-
TGTGCCAGCAGCTCAGGACAGGGGACTCCATCAGATACGCAGTATTTT
CASSSGQGTPSDTQYF
>TRBJ2-1|TRBV14|-|few
TGTGCCAGCAGCCATGGGAGGATCGGGCTCAATGAGCAGTTCTTC
CASSHGRIGLNEQFF
>TRBJ2-1|TRBV9|TRBD2|few
TGTGCCAGCAGCGTAGTCGGGAGGTCCTACAATGAGCAGTTCTTC
CASSVVGRSYNEQFF
>TRBJ2-3|TRBV7-2|-|few
TGTGCCAGCAGCGGCACTCAGGGCCCCAAAGGGGATACGCAGTATTTT
CASSGTQGPKGDTQYF
>TRBJ2-3|TRBV11-3|TRBD1|few
TGTGCCAGCAGCTCCGAACAGGGGACAGGGACCACAGATACGCAGTATTTT
CASSSEQGTGTTDTQYF
>TRBJ2-7|TRBV12-3/TRBV12-4|-|many
TGCGCCAGCAGCTTGCCAGGGGACGAGCAGTACTTC
CASSLPGDEQYF
>TRBJ2-7|TRBV6-1|-|-
TGTGCCAGCAAGGGACCTCTACGTAAGGAGTACTTC
CASKGPLRKEYF
>TRBJ2-3|TRBV18|TRBD2|few
TGTGCCAGCTCACCCCGACTAGCGGGGATTACCACTAGCACAGATACGCAGTATTTT
CASSPRLAGITTSTDTQYF
>TRBJ1-3|TRBV10-3|-|-
TGTGCCATCAGCAGCTCTGGAAACACCATATATTTT
CAISSSGNTIYF
>TRBJ2-7|TRBV20-1|TRBD2|few
TGCAGTGCTGGACCCCTAGCGGGAGGGTACGAGCAGTACTTC
CSAGPLAGGYEQYF
>TRBJ2-3|TRBV24-1|-|many
TGTGCCACCACGGTGGGGGATACGCAGTATTTT
CATTVGDTQYF
>TRBJ2-3|TRBV29-1|-|-
TGCAGCGTTGAGTCCAGGGTAAACACAGATACGCAGTATTTT
CSVESRVNTDTQYF
>TRBJ1-2|TRBV5-1|TRBD1|-
TGCGCCAGCAGCCGGGACAGCACGTATGGCTACACCTTC
CASSRDSTYGYTF
>TRBJ2-3|TRBV6-2/TRBV6-3|-|-
TGTGCCAGCAGTCAATACCCAGATACGCAGTATTTT
CASSQYPDTQYF
>TRBJ2-7|TRBV29-1|-|many
TGCAGCGTTGAGGTGGCAGGGGCCTACGAGCAGTACTTC
CSVEVAGAYEQYF
>TRBJ1-5|TRBV4-1|-|-
TGCGCCAGCAGCCAAGATGGGGGGAAACAGCATTTT
CASSQDGGKQHF
>TRBJ2-6|TRBV6-2/TRBV6-3|-|-
TGTGCCAGCAGGTCAGATGGTGGGGCCAACGTCCTGACTTTC
CASRSDGGANVLTF
>TRBJ2-1|TRBV28|-|-
TGTGCCAGTACCCCACCCGTGGCAGGGAGTTACAATGAGCAGTTCTTC
CASTPPVAGSYNEQFF
>TRBJ2-2|TRBV5-8|-|-
TGTGCCAGCAACACACAGGGTCTGGGCACCGGGGAGCTGTTTTTT
CASNTQGLGTGELFF
>TRBJ2-7|TRBV28|-|many
TGTGCCAGCAGTTACCGAGCCTACGAGCAGTACTTC
CASSYRAYEQYF
>TRBJ1-6|TRBV6-1|-|few
TGTGCCAGCAGAAACGCCGGGGTCGACAGCAATTCACCCCTCCACTTT
CASRNAGVDSNSPLHF